This TCR beta chain was found in a study of control samples from healthy donors and cancer patients. The V and J ends lost 4 bases and 4 bases respectively, with 10 bases between them. Looked up from germline, CDR1 is MNHEY and CDR2 is SVGAGI. The CDR3 runs 13 residues. Assay used: immunoSEQ multiplex PCR; TCRdb lists only in-frame clones, some missing. The sample lists 90,000 to 130,000 clones; approximately 82% were seen once. The chain has TRBV6-5 and TRBJ1-2, with unresolved D. The sequence was obtained from a young man in good health. The material sequenced was blood. In DNA form, the CDR3 reads TGTGCCAGCAGTTTATACAGAACCTATGGCTACACCTTC. Residues: CASSLYRTYGYTF.